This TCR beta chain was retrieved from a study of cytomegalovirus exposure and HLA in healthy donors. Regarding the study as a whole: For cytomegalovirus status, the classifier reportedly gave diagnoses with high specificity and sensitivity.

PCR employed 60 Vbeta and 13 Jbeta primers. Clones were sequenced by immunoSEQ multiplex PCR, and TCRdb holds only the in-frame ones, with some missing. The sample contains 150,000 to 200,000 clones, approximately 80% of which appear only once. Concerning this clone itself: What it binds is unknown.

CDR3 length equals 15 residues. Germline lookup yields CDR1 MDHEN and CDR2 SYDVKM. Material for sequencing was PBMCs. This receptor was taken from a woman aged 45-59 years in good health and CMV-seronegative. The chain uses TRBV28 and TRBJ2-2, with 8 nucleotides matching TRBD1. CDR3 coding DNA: TGTGTATCCCGTGGGACAGGCGGAAACACCGGGGAGCTGTTTTTT. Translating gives CVSRGTGGNTGELFF.